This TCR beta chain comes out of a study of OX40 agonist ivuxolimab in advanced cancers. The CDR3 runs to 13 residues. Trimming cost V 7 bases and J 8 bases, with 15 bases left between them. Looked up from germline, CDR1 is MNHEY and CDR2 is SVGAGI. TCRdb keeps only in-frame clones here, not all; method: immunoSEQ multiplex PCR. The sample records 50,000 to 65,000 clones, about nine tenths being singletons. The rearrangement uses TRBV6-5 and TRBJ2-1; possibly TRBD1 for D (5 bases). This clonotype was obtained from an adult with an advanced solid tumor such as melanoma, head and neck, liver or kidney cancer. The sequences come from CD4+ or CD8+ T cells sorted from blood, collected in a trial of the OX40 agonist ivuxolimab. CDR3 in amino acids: CASTTGPRDEQFF. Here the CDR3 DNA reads TGTGCCAGCACCACCGGTCCCAGGGATGAGCAGTTCTTC.